This T cell receptor (beta chain) is drawn from a study of T cells after posttransplantation cyclophosphamide. Overall study findings and caveats: Recipient CMV seropositivity and CMV reactivation strongly tracked TRB clonality. Later blood repertoires were often dominated by clones from the donor CD8+ memory compartment.

This clone has more than one count but fewer than ten. Its antigen is as yet unknown. Peripheral blood was collected from the related graft donor on the marrow donation day. Data came from immunoSEQ multiplex PCR; TCRdb stores just in-frame clones and leaves some out. The sample shows 45,000 or so clones, roughly nine tenths of them seen only once. The CDR3 has 14 amino acids. Germline loops: CDR1 SGHDT, CDR2 YYEEEE. V dropped 2 bases and J dropped 8 bases, with 13 bases sitting between them. The sequence derives from a woman between 45 and 65 years old in good health and a related stem cell transplant donor. The chain has TRBV5-6 and TRBJ2-2, with D hard to call. Sequencing used PBMCs. CDR3 bases: TGTGCCAGCAGCTTAGGTAGGAGTTCAGGGGAGCTGTTTTTT. Translating it yields CASSLGRSSGELFF.